Listed below are T cell receptor beta chains from one sample, sequenced in a study of OX40 agonist ivuxolimab in advanced cancers. Assay: immunoSEQ multiplex PCR; the TCRdb copy retains only in-frame clones and omits some. The table includes over 30,000 clones, roughly 80% detected once. Specimen: CD4+ or CD8+ T cells sorted from blood, collected in a trial of the OX40 agonist ivuxolimab. The receptors stem from an adult with an advanced solid tumor such as melanoma, head and neck, liver or kidney cancer. Each CDR3 is given with its conserved first and last residue. The D gene is left open where the match is weak. Not all rows give a size; the values are once, few, many and, for expanded clones, a class.

V,D,size,J,DNA,CDR3
TRBV28,TRBD2,.,TRBJ2-1,TGTGCCAGCAGTGAAATTCCGGGACTAGCGGGTTTTGATGAGCAGTTCTTC,CASSEIPGLAGFDEQFF
TRBV19,.,.,TRBJ1-1,TGTGCCAGTAGTATCGGCCATACGAACACTGAAGCTTTCTTT,CASSIGHTNTEAFF
TRBV4-2,TRBD2,.,TRBJ2-1,TGTGCCAGCAGCCAAGATGCTAGCGGGAGATTCTCTGATAATGAGCAGTTCTTC,CASSQDASGRFSDNEQFF
TRBV7-8,.,.,TRBJ2-1,TGTGCCAGCAGCTTATACGGGAAGGAGAATGAGCAGTTCTTC,CASSLYGKENEQFF
TRBV27,.,.,TRBJ2-7,TGTGCCACCTCCCCTGGGGGAGGTTACGAGCAGTACTTC,CATSPGGGYEQYF
TRBV6-6,TRBD1,.,TRBJ2-7,TGTGCCAGCAGCCGAGGACAGGGTAGCTCCTACGAGCAGTACTTC,CASSRGQGSSYEQYF
TRBV5-6,TRBD2,.,TRBJ2-7,TGTGCCAGCAGCTTGGGTGGACTAGCGGAAAAGTACGAGCAGTACTTC,CASSLGGLAEKYEQYF
TRBV29-1,TRBD2,.,TRBJ2-7,TGCAGCGTTGTCGGGCTAGCGGGACGTGACTACGAGCAGTACTTC,CSVVGLAGRDYEQYF
TRBV5-1,.,.,TRBJ2-1,TGCGCCAGCAGACGAGAAGAGGGAATCTACAATGAGCAGTTCTTC,CASRREEGIYNEQFF
TRBV2,.,few,TRBJ2-7,TGTGCCAGCAGTGAAGACTTCCCCTACGAGCAGTACTTC,CASSEDFPYEQYF
TRBV29-1,.,.,TRBJ2-1,TGCAGCGTTGCGGGCGGACTATACAATGAGCAGTTCTTC,CSVAGGLYNEQFF
TRBV7-9,TRBD2,.,TRBJ2-5,TGTGCCAGCAGCTTACTAGCGGGGGTACAAGAGACCCAGTACTTC,CASSLLAGVQETQYF
TRBV19,.,.,TRBJ1-4,TGTGCCAGTAGGAACCTCTTGACCGGGGCCGCAACAACTAATGAAAAACTGTTTTTT,CASRNLLTGAATTNEKLFF
TRBV19,TRBD1,.,TRBJ2-1,TGTGCCGCCAGAGCCGGGACAGGGCTGAATGAGCAGTTCTTC,CAARAGTGLNEQFF
TRBV6-5,.,.,TRBJ2-7,TGTGCCAGCAGCCCTAACGGCTTCGGGTCCGAGCAGTACTTC,CASSPNGFGSEQYF
TRBV7-6,.,.,TRBJ2-2,TGTGCCAGCAGCTTAGTGGGGGGCGCATTGGGGTACACCGGGGAGCTGTTTTTT,CASSLVGGALGYTGELFF
TRBV4-3,.,.,TRBJ1-3,TGCGCCAGCAGCCAAGACCTGGGTAGGGGGAATTGGGCCGATGGAAACACCATATATTTT,CASSQDLGRGNWADGNTIYF
TRBV7-8,.,once,TRBJ1-4,TGTGCCAGCAGCTTTGTTAGGGGGGGATCCCCCAATGAAAAACTGTTTTTT,CASSFVRGGSPNEKLFF
TRBV7-2,.,.,TRBJ2-7,TGTGCCAGCAGCTTAGGAGAGGGGGGGGCCGGGGACTTC,CASSLGEGGAGDF
TRBV7-9,TRBD1,.,TRBJ2-2,TGTGCCAGCACCCCTCCCCAGGGGGCGAAAACCGGGGAGCTGTTTTTT,CASTPPQGAKTGELFF
TRBV15,.,.,TRBJ2-1,TGTGCCACCAGCAGAGAACATGAGCAGTTCTTC,CATSREHEQFF
TRBV5-6,.,.,TRBJ2-5,TGTGCCAGCAGCGCCCCCGGGAGCCAAGAGACCCAGTACTTC,CASSAPGSQETQYF
TRBV4-1,TRBD1,.,TRBJ1-1,TGCGCCAGCAGCAGGGACAGGGTCACTGAAGCTTTCTTT,CASSRDRVTEAFF